The present T cell receptor beta chain was sequenced within a study of cytotoxic CD8 clonotypes in ibrutinib-treated CLL. The junction had 1 base not matched to a gene; V was cut back by 0 bases and J by 3 bases. Germline loops: CDR1 SGHVS, CDR2 FNYEAQ. CDR3 length equals 14 residues. Some clones are missing from TCRdb's copy, which holds only in-frame ones; the method was immunoSEQ multiplex PCR. The table records roughly 180,000 clones, over 60% of them present only once. Findings and limits, study-wide: Private clonotypes, not public ones, expanded at ibrutinib response. Baseline-level clonality went beyond age-matched healthy donors and moved in step with circulating CD8+ T-cell counts.

A note on this clone: Its target is not known.

The chain employs TRBV7-6 and TRBJ2-7; TRBD2 matches 8 bases. The specimen comprised PBMCs, sampled after 24 months of ibrutinib treatment. This sequence originates from a human donor with chronic lymphocytic leukemia. CDR3 DNA: TGTGCCAGCAGCTTAGCAGGGACTAGCTACGAGCAGTACTTC. It yields the protein CASSLAGTSYEQYF.